This T cell receptor beta chain was obtained from a study of human T cells and chemical hapten exposure. The overall study: Small volume differences among pooled libraries mainly caused per-sample TCR yield variation. General observations from the study: Counts of TCRs above 1 in 1000 frequency stayed unchanged with DPC sensitization.

The germline V gene encodes CDR1 LNHNV and CDR2 YYDKDF (reference sequence). With V trimmed by 4 bases and J by 2 bases, 3 bases remained unmatched. The CDR3 consists of 14 residues. The library put unique molecular identifiers onto individual cDNA molecules. Under the authors' procedure: Samples held a median of approximately 96,000 TCRs, range roughly 23,224–750,000. MiXCR, run by TCRdb on the RACE reads, gives a single entry per CDR3 protein. TCRdb, not the authors, supplied the V and J calls. The data show some 65,000 distinct CDR3 sequences, approximately 6.2% seen once. Time point given: healthy volunteer bleed at 6 weeks. Whole blood that had not been fractionated was the source of extracted total RNA. This clonotype was recorded many times. Its antigen remains unidentified.

J is TRBJ2-7 and V is TRBV15; 9 bases line up with TRBD1. This clonotype was obtained from a female donor in good health. Some clones in this sample may be carry-over from other donors' samples. The material sequenced was whole blood. Here the CDR3 DNA reads TGTGCCACCAGCAAGACAGGGGGTCCCTACGAGCAGTACTTC. Amino acids: CATSKTGGPYEQYF.